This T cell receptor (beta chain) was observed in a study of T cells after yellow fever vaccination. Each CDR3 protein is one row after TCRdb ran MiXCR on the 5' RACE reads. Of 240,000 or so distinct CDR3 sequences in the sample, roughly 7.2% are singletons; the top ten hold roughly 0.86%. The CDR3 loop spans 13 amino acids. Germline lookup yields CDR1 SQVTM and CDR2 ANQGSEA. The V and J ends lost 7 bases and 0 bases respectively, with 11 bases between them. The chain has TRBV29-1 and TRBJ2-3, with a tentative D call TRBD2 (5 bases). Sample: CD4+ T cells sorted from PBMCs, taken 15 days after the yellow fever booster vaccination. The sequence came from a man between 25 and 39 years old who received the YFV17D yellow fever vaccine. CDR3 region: CSAERSSTDTQYF. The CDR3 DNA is TGCAGCGCTGAGCGGTCTAGCACAGATACGCAGTATTTT.